A selection of T cell receptor beta chains follows, all from one sample in a study of blood T cell repertoires in COVID-19. Sequencing was performed with immunoSEQ multiplex PCR; in TCRdb, only in-frame clones are kept and a portion is missing. The sample consists of over 70,000 clones, 90% of them appearing once. The source material was peripheral blood. The receptor source for this set is a man aged 18-30 years with COVID-19, enrolled during active disease. The CDR3 runs from the conserved cysteine through the conserved F or W. A D gene is named only where the DNA matches it firmly.

TRBJ2-5 TRBV4-1 - CASSQVSSGYGTQYF TGCGCCAGCAGCCAAGTTTCATCGGGGTACGGGACCCAGTACTTC
TRBJ1-5 TRBV19 - CASSIDLSGLAQHF TGTGCCAGTAGTATAGACTTGTCAGGTTTGGCCCAGCATTTT
TRBJ2-1 TRBV6-1 TRBD1 CASSEWAWNRGNNEQFF TGTGCCAGCAGTGAATGGGCTTGGAACAGGGGGAACAATGAGCAGTTCTTC
TRBJ2-7 TRBV15 TRBD2 CATGPGLAGLYEQYF TGTGCCACCGGACCAGGACTAGCGGGGTTATACGAGCAGTACTTC
TRBJ1-3 TRBV7-8 - CASSLAPPRSSGNTIYF TGTGCCAGCAGCTTAGCACCCCCTCGGAGCTCTGGAAACACCATATATTTT
TRBJ2-7 TRBV28 - CASSPRTYEQYF TGTGCCAGCAGTCCCAGAACCTACGAGCAGTACTTC
TRBJ2-3 TRBV29-1 TRBD2 CSVAGRASDTQYF TGCAGCGTTGCCGGGAGGGCTTCAGATACGCAGTATTTT
TRBJ1-2 TRBV11-2 - CASSLAAGPIFYGYTF TGTGCCAGCAGCTTAGCTGCGGGGCCCATATTCTATGGCTACACCTTC
TRBJ1-1 TRBV24-1 - CATSQGGSTEAFF TGTGCCACCAGTCAAGGGGGATCCACTGAAGCTTTCTTT
TRBJ1-4 TRBV5-1 TRBD1 CASSPGQGQNEKLFF TGCGCCAGCAGCCCCGGACAGGGACAGAATGAAAAACTGTTTTTT